Listed here is a single TCR beta chain. As yet, its antigen is unknown. Clones were sequenced by immunoSEQ multiplex PCR, and TCRdb holds only the in-frame ones, with some missing. The sample carries a few thousand clones, about 88% recorded once. This entry belongs to a study of somatic mutations in cytotoxic T cells in rheumatoid arthritis. Background on the study: Blood samples of roughly 29 ml were drawn from patients (in EDTA) right after diagnosis and before any treatment.

Study findings and constraints: For rheumatoid arthritis patients, CD8+ clonality increased with age, whereas it did not in healthy controls. Neither rheumatoid arthritis patients nor age-matched healthy controls had significantly different CD8+ T-cell clonality from the other group.

The sample was CD8+ T cells sorted from blood. This receptor was taken from a woman in her sixties or seventies with rheumatoid arthritis.

The CDR3, as DNA: TGTGCCAGCAGTTACTCGGGGGCGAATCAGCCCCAGCATTTT. The encoded protein is CASSYSGANQPQHF. This chain links TRBV6-5 with TRBJ1-5; the D gene is possibly TRBD1 (6 bases). The germline V gene has CDR1 MNHEY and CDR2 SVGAGI. Deletions cut 0 bases from V and 4 bases from J, with 7 bases between. This CDR3 is 14 amino acids long.